Below are 26 T cell receptor beta chains sequenced from a single sample in a study of control samples from healthy donors and cancer patients. The repertoire was sequenced with immunoSEQ multiplex PCR; TCRdb's copy has only in-frame clones and lacks some. The data contain about 120,000 clones, around 87% of them singletons. The source material was blood. These receptors came from a man in his forties in good health.

The rearrangement joins TRBV15 to TRBJ2-4; 9 bases fit TRBD2. The length of the CDR3 is 13 residues. Trimming took 0 bases from V and 14 from J; bases not matched to a gene: 5. In germline, CDR1 is LNHNV, CDR2 YYDKDF (reference sequence). The CDR3 DNA sequence: TGTGCCACCAGCAGAGATTATGCGGGGGGGAAGTACTTC. It encodes CATSRDYAGGKYF.

CDR3 DNA sequence: TGTGCCAGCAGTCGAAGGCACCTCACACCCCAAGAGACCCAGTACTTC. It is translated as CASSRRHLTPQETQYF. The rearrangement joins TRBV6-6 to TRBJ2-5; D gene unclear. V gave up 5 bases and J gave up 1 base, with 17 bases separating them. Germline V CDR1 and CDR2: MNHNY, SVGAGI (reference sequence). There are 16 residues in the CDR3.

The chain links TRBV24-1 to TRBJ2-6; TRBD1 aligns across 8 bases. Germline loops: CDR1 KGHDR, CDR2 SFDVKD. This CDR3 region has 17 residues. The V and J ends lost 3 bases and 1 base, in that order; junction bases with no gene match: 4. Here the CDR3 DNA reads TGTGCCACCAGTGATAGGACAGGGACTTCTGGGGCCAACGTCCTGACTTTC. Translating it yields CATSDRTGTSGANVLTF.

J is TRBJ1-2 and V is TRBV7-9; 10 positions match TRBD1. Germline assignment: CDR1 SEHNR and CDR2 FQNEAQ (reference sequence). Germline trimming cut 7 bases from V and 5 bases from J; bases unmatched to any gene: 7. This CDR3 has 14 residues. CDR3 DNA: TGTGCCAGCAAAAGACAGGGGGCGGGTTATGGCTACACCTTC. This sequence encodes CASKRQGAGYGYTF.

This chain uses TRBV11-3 with TRBJ1-2; D perhaps matches TRBD1 (6 bases). V shed 5 bases and J shed 4 bases, with 11 bases lying between them. In germline, CDR1 is SGHNT, CDR2 YENEEA. CDR3 size: 13 residues. The CDR3 bases are TGTGCCAGCAGCCCAGACAGGTTCTATGGCTACACCTTC. It is translated as CASSPDRFYGYTF.

The genes are TRBV12-5 and TRBJ2-5, with 7 bases aligning to TRBD1. Germline CDR1 is LGHNT and CDR2 is FRNRAP. This CDR3 is 19 amino acids long. The J segment lost 0 bases and the V segment lost 5 bases, leaving 18 bases of the junction unmatched. CDR3 sequence: CASGPRDSLREDYQETQYF. CDR3 nucleotides: TGTGCTAGTGGTCCCCGGGACAGCCTACGAGAAGACTACCAAGAGACCCAGTACTTC.

This chain uses TRBV11-2 with TRBJ1-4; 9 bases match TRBD1. Unmatched junction bases numbered 6, after V lost 1 base and J lost 3 bases. This CDR3 spans 17 amino acids. CDR1 is SGHAT, CDR2 FQNNGV, per germline. CDR3 amino acids: CASSLVLQGAANEKLFF. The CDR3 bases are TGTGCCAGCAGCTTAGTCTTACAGGGGGCGGCTAATGAAAAACTGTTTTTT.

This rearrangement joins TRBV13 to TRBJ2-3; 14 bases align to TRBD2. The V segment lost 0 bases and the J segment 3 bases; nucleotides outside the gene matches: 2. The CDR3 sequence is 17 residues long. Germline V gene lookup returns CDR1 PRHDT and CDR2 FYEKMQ (reference sequence). The chain's CDR3 is CASSLGRTSGGTDTQYF. In DNA form, the CDR3 reads TGTGCCAGCAGCTTAGGGCGGACTAGCGGGGGGACAGATACGCAGTATTTT.

The rearrangement links TRBV4-2 to TRBJ1-2; 7 nucleotides line up with TRBD1. Unmatched junction bases numbered 4, after V lost 0 bases and J lost 3 bases. The CDR3 has 15 residues. Germline V gene data show CDR1 as LGHNA and CDR2 as YNFKEQ. The CDR3 coding sequence is TGTGCCAGCAGCCAAGATGGAGACAGGGACTATGGCTACACCTTC. It is translated as CASSQDGDRDYGYTF.

This clone was seen more than once but under ten times. The CDR3 loop is CASSAYRGLWNTEAFF. For the CDR3, the DNA is TGTGCCAGCAGTGCATACAGGGGGCTATGGAACACTGAAGCTTTCTTT. The chain links TRBV25-1 to TRBJ1-1; 9 bases map to TRBD1. This CDR3 spans 16 amino acids. Germline V gives CDR1 MGHDK, CDR2 SYGVNS. V gave up 4 bases and J gave up 1 base; unmatched junction bases: 7.

This chain connects TRBV23-1 to TRBJ2-3; 8 positions match TRBD2. TRBV23-1 belongs to the ORF category, with a function that is uncertain. J lost 1 base, V lost 4 bases, and 13 bases had no gene match. The CDR3 is 18 residues long. As DNA, the CDR3 is TGCGCCAGCAGTCCCCGAAGCGTAGCGGGGACTGGCACAGATACGCAGTATTTT. It yields the protein CASSPRSVAGTGTDTQYF.

This chain links TRBV3-1 (or the pseudogene TRBV3-2) with TRBJ2-1; 12 bases are shared with TRBD2. The germline V gene encodes CDR1 LGHDT and CDR2 YNNKEL (reference sequence). The CDR3 has 16 residues. The V and J ends lost 4 bases and 6 bases, in that order; junction bases with no gene match: 7. The CDR3: CASSRTSGGHGNEQFF. In nucleotides, the CDR3 is TGTGCCAGCAGCCGCACTAGCGGGGGGCACGGCAATGAGCAGTTCTTC.

J is TRBJ2-7 and V is TRBV7-6; the match to TRBD2 covers 10 bases. Germline trimming cut 6 bases from V and 1 base from J; bases unmatched to any gene: 3. The length of the CDR3 is 14 residues. Looked up from germline, CDR1 is SGHVS and CDR2 is FNYEAQ. In DNA form, the CDR3 reads TGTGCCAGCAGTCGGACTAGCGGATCCTACGAGCAGTACTTC. As protein: CASSRTSGSYEQYF. The variable domain in full, completed from reference TRBV7-6 and TRBJ2-7, reads GAGVSQSPRYKVTKRGQDVALRCDPISGHVSLYWYRQALGQGPEFLTYFNYEAQQDKSGLPNDRFSAERPEGSISTLTIQRTEQRDSAMYRCASSRTSGSYEQYFGPGTRLTVT.

The chain carries TRBV7-2 and TRBJ1-4; D might be TRBD1 (5 bases). Trimming shortened V by 5 bases and J by 7 bases, and 20 bases separated the two germline ends. Germline CDR1 reads SGHTA; CDR2 reads FQGNSA. The CDR3 runs to 16 residues. CDR3 sequence reads: CASSPRPTRQSEKLFF. The CDR3, as DNA: TGTGCCAGCAGCCCTCGTCCAACCAGACAGAGTGAAAAACTGTTTTTT.

V gene TRBV4-3 combines with J gene TRBJ2-3; D uncertain. Looked up from germline, CDR1 is LGHNA and CDR2 is YSLEER. V shed 0 bases and J shed 0 bases, with 10 bases lying between them. This CDR3 contains 16 residues. The CDR3 bases are TGCGCCAGCAGCCAAGAGTCCGGGTTGAGCACAGATACGCAGTATTTT. Protein sequence: CASSQESGLSTDTQYF.

Note on this clone: The same CDR3 arises from other DNA sequences in this sample as well. The J gene is TRBJ1-1, the V gene TRBV7-9, with D uncertain. The CDR3 is made up of 11 amino acids. Trimming cost V 5 bases and J 2 bases, with 3 bases left between them. Germline V CDR1 and CDR2: SEHNR, FQNEAQ (reference sequence). The CDR3 region has the DNA TGTGCCAGCAGCCGAAACACTGAAGCTTTCTTT. It yields the protein CASSRNTEAFF. Drawing the rest from reference TRBV7-9 and TRBJ1-1, the complete variable domain is DTGVSQNPRHKITKRGQNVTFRCDPISEHNRLYWYRQTLGQGPEFLTYFQNEAQLEKSRLLSDRFSAERPKGSFSTLEIQRTEQGDSAMYLCASSRNTEAFFGQGTRLTVV.

The sample holds a few counts of this clone. CDR3 nucleotide sequence: TGCAGCGTTGAGGAAGTTTTTACCAACACTGAAGCTTTCTTT. Its translation is CSVEEVFTNTEAFF. The V call is TRBV29-1, the J call TRBJ1-1; D gene ambiguous. CDR1 and CDR2 (germline): SQVTM, ANQGSEA. The V end lost 3 bases, the J end lost 2 bases, and 13 bases lay between the germline ends. There are 14 residues in the CDR3.

The gene calls are TRBV12-3 or TRBV12-4 and TRBJ1-1; D call uncertain. V shed 7 bases and J shed 4 bases, with 13 bases lying between them. The CDR3 is 13 amino acids. The CDR3 loop reads CASTSGGATEAFF. For the CDR3, the DNA is TGTGCCAGCACCTCCGGCGGAGCCACTGAAGCTTTCTTT.

This chain uses TRBV19 with TRBJ1-1; the D gene is possibly TRBD1 (6 bases). The V end lost 3 bases, the J end lost 5 bases, and 13 bases lay between the germline ends. This CDR3 has 14 residues. Germline CDR1 reads LNHDA; CDR2 reads SQIVND (reference sequence). CDR3 in amino acids: CASSIEGRGTEAFF. The CDR3 DNA follows: TGTGCCAGTAGTATCGAAGGGAGGGGGACTGAAGCTTTCTTT.

The chain carries TRBV7-2 and TRBJ2-3; D might be TRBD1 (6 bases). Per germline, CDR1 SGHTA and CDR2 FQGNSA. The CDR3 totals 13 residues. Trimming pared 1 base from V and 8 bases from J, leaving 10 bases between. The CDR3 protein is CASSLDNRVTQYF. As DNA, the CDR3 is TGTGCCAGCAGCTTAGACAACAGGGTTACGCAGTATTTT.

CDR3 protein: CAWSVSGEQYF. In DNA form, the CDR3 reads TGTGCCTGGAGTGTTTCGGGCGAGCAGTACTTC. The J gene is TRBJ2-7, the V gene TRBV30; D call uncertain. This CDR3 comprises 11 residues. Trimming stripped 0 bases from V and 6 bases from J, with 6 bases between. Germline V CDR1 and CDR2: GTSNPN, SVGIG (reference sequence).

The chain recombines TRBV30 with TRBJ2-3; D perhaps matches TRBD2 (6 bases). Germline CDR1 is GTSNPN and CDR2 is SVGIG (reference sequence). CDR3 length: 16 amino acids. V was shortened by 0 bases and J by 2 bases, with 15 bases between the two germline ends. The CDR3 bases are TGTGCCTGGAGTGTAATTTTGGGACTCTCCACAGATACGCAGTATTTT. Translating gives CAWSVILGLSTDTQYF.

The chain carries TRBV4-1 and TRBJ2-4, with D unresolved. Germline V gives CDR1 MGHRA, CDR2 YSYEKL. The germline V and J ends were trimmed by 1 base and 0 bases, with 16 bases remaining between them. The length of the CDR3 is 18 residues. CDR3 residues: CASSQGRALESAKNIQYF. CDR3 nucleotides: TGCGCCAGCAGCCAAGGAAGGGCACTCGAATCAGCCAAAAACATTCAGTACTTC.

The V gene is TRBV11-3, the J gene TRBJ1-1, with a possible D match to TRBD1 (6 bases). The CDR3 is 17 residues long. Looked up from germline, CDR1 is SGHNT and CDR2 is YENEEA. Trimming left V 0 bases short and J 4 bases short, with 18 bases between. CDR3 amino acids: CASSLEVRGRGGTEAFF. CDR3 nucleotides: TGTGCCAGCAGCTTAGAAGTTCGGGGCAGAGGGGGCACTGAAGCTTTCTTT.

The chain employs TRBV5-5 and TRBJ1-3; D unclear. V lost 1 base and J 0 bases, leaving 5 bases between the germline ends. The CDR3 consists of 14 residues. The germline V gene has CDR1 SGHKS and CDR2 YYEKEE (reference sequence). The chain's CDR3 is CASSLPDSGNTIYF. In DNA, the CDR3 is TGTGCCAGCAGCTTGCCAGACTCTGGAAACACCATATATTTT.

The chain employs TRBV4-2 and TRBJ2-1; no clear D. There are 15 residues in the CDR3. Looked up from germline, CDR1 is LGHNA and CDR2 is YNFKEQ. Deletions cut 0 bases from V and 5 bases from J, with 11 bases between. CDR3: CASSQESSGDNEQFF. The DNA for the CDR3 is TGTGCCAGCAGCCAAGAAAGTTCAGGAGACAATGAGCAGTTCTTC.